The 19 T cell receptor beta chains given below trace back to one sample, sequenced in a study of cytomegalovirus exposure and HLA in healthy donors. In the PCR, 60 Vbeta and 13 Jbeta primers were used. Sequenced by immunoSEQ multiplex PCR; TCRdb stores in-frame clones only, minus some. The repertoire has about 180,000 clones, about 85% of them found once; the top ten carry about 1.3%. Sequenced: PBMCs. The source of these receptors is a girl between 5 and 17 years old in good health and CMV-seropositive.

The chain recombines TRBV2 with TRBJ2-5; 11 nucleotides align to TRBD2. The CDR3 has 15 amino acids. Germline V CDR1 and CDR2: SNHLY, FYNNEI. The junction had 8 bases not matched to a gene; V was cut back by 7 bases and J by 4 bases. Written as DNA, the CDR3 is TGTGCCAGCATCCCCGGAGGACTAGCGGGAGAGACCCAGTACTTC. Translating gives CASIPGGLAGETQYF.

J is TRBJ2-5 and V is TRBV10-2, with D hard to call. Germline-derived CDR1 and CDR2 are WSHSY and SAAADI. V was shortened by 8 bases and J by 0 bases, with 4 bases between the two germline ends. The CDR3 has 11 residues. The chain's CDR3 is CASRYQETQYF. CDR3 coding DNA: TGCGCCAGCCGGTACCAAGAGACCCAGTACTTC.

The CDR3 bases are TGTGCCATCAGCCGAACCACAGGAGCCTACGAGCAGTACTTC. It specifies CAISRTTGAYEQYF. The chain employs TRBV10-3 and TRBJ2-7, with D tentatively TRBD1 (5 bases). The V gene lost 6 bases and the J gene lost 2 bases, with 14 bases spanning the gap. The germline gives CDR1 ENHRY, CDR2 SYGVKD. There are 14 residues in the CDR3.

The chain has TRBV10-3 and TRBJ2-1, with 9 positions matching TRBD1. The V gene's germline CDR1 is ENHRY and CDR2 SYGVKD. CDR3 size: 14 residues. Trimming removed 7 bases from V and 5 bases from J; junction bases left unmatched: 6. The CDR3: CAINGQGIHNEQFF. The CDR3, as DNA: TGTGCCATCAATGGACAGGGGATCCACAATGAGCAGTTCTTC.

The rearrangement uses TRBV6-1 and TRBJ2-7; 7 bases line up with TRBD2. The CDR3 is 15 residues long. Germline lookup yields CDR1 MNHNS and CDR2 SASEGT. V dropped 3 bases and J dropped 3; count of bases not matched to a gene: 8. The CDR3 spells CASSDSGTTDYEQYF. CDR3 sequence (DNA): TGTGCCAGCAGTGATTCCGGGACTACCGACTACGAGCAGTACTTC.

This chain links TRBV4-1 with TRBJ1-2; a weak D match, TRBD1 (5 bases). CDR3 length: 15 residues. V shed 0 bases and J shed 0 bases, with 8 bases lying between them. From germline, CDR1 is MGHRA and CDR2 YSYEKL. The CDR3 nucleotides read TGCGCCAGCAGCCAAGAAGGCAGGGCTAACTATGGCTACACCTTC. Translated, it gives CASSQEGRANYGYTF.

This clone was observed a single time. This chain connects TRBV7-9 to TRBJ2-7, with D unresolved. Germline CDR1 reads SEHNR; CDR2 reads FQNEAQ (reference sequence). V lost 7 bases, J lost 1 base, and 11 bases lay in between. CDR3 length: 13 amino acids. Here the CDR3 reads CASTGSRSYEQYF. For the CDR3, the DNA is TGTGCCAGCACCGGGTCCCGGTCCTACGAGCAGTACTTC.

This clone showed up just once. The chain combines TRBV15 with TRBJ2-5; TRBD1 might be the D (5 bases). V was cut by 7 bases and J by 2 bases, with 14 bases left in between. The V gene's germline CDR1 is LNHNV and CDR2 YYDKDF (reference sequence). This CDR3 region has 14 residues. CDR3 DNA: TGTGCCACCAATGGACACTCCACGCAAGAGACCCAGTACTTC. It codes for CATNGHSTQETQYF. The whole variable domain, remainder taken from reference TRBV15 and TRBJ2-5, is DAMVIQNPRYQVTQFGKPVTLSCSQTLNHNVMYWYQQKSSQAPKLLFHYYDKDFNNEADTPDNFQSRRPNTSFCFLDIRSPGLGDTAMYLCATNGHSTQETQYFGPGTRLLVL.

Notes on this clone: One end of the junction is discordant with germline, which a read error may explain. The rearrangement uses TRBV30 and TRBJ1-2; D possibly corresponds to TRBD1 (5 bases). CDR1 GTSNPN and CDR2 SVGIG come from the germline V gene (reference sequence). The CDR3 consists of 12 residues. This CDR3 reads CALSVGAPGYTF. The CDR3 DNA sequence: TGTGCCTTGAGTGTAGGGGCCCCCGGCTACACCTTC.

This chain joins TRBV27 and TRBJ2-7, with TRBD1 matching over 7 bases. V trimming: 3 bases; J trimming: 1 base; junction bases outside the gene matches: 3. Germline V lookup: CDR1 MNHEY, CDR2 SMNVEV (reference sequence). CDR3 length: 14 residues. The CDR3 region is CASSFGTESYEQYF. The CDR3 DNA reads TGTGCCAGCAGTTTCGGGACAGAGTCCTACGAGCAGTACTTC.

The chain combines TRBV5-1 with TRBJ1-1, with D possibly matching TRBD1 (6 bases). V was shortened by 3 bases and J by 5 bases, with 20 bases between the two germline ends. The CDR3 is 16 amino acids. Germline CDR1 is SGHRS and CDR2 is YFSETQ. CDR3 sequence: CASSWKDGQTVTEAFF. Written as DNA, the CDR3 is TGCGCCAGCAGCTGGAAAGACGGACAGACCGTTACTGAAGCTTTCTTT.

The rearrangement uses TRBV18 and TRBJ1-5; 7 bases are a match to TRBD1. The CDR3 covers 15 residues. J lost 4 bases, V lost 2 bases, and 5 bases had no gene match. CDR1 is KGHSH and CDR2 is LQKENI in the germline V gene. This chain's CDR3 is CASSPTGVLNQPQHF. CDR3 coding DNA: TGTGCCAGCTCACCAACAGGGGTCCTAAATCAGCCCCAGCATTTT.

The rearrangement joins TRBV9 to TRBJ1-1; D gene unclear. CDR3 size: 12 residues. Germline CDR1 and CDR2: SGDLS and YYNGEE. The ends were cut back, 3 bases at V and 2 bases at J, with 5 bases in the middle. The CDR3 loop reads CASSAINTEAFF. CDR3 bases: TGTGCCAGCAGCGCTATCAACACTGAAGCTTTCTTT.

The genes are TRBV5-1 and TRBJ2-5; 9 bases are a match to TRBD2. Looked up from germline, CDR1 is SGHRS and CDR2 is YFSETQ. The V segment lost 4 bases and the J segment 5 bases; nucleotides outside the gene matches: 6. The CDR3 spans 14 residues. The CDR3 reads CASSLGLAMETQYF. In nucleotides, the CDR3 is TGCGCCAGCAGCCTGGGACTAGCAATGGAGACCCAGTACTTC.

J is TRBJ2-1 and V is TRBV7-2; 8 bases align to TRBD2. Germline V gene sequence: CDR1 SGHTA, CDR2 FQGNSA. J lost 9 bases, V lost 6 bases, and 16 bases had no gene match. CDR3 length equals 16 residues. The CDR3: CASRVAGAGESGEQFF. Written as DNA, the CDR3 is TGTGCCAGCAGGGTCGCGGGAGCGGGAGAGTCCGGTGAGCAGTTCTTC.

The rearrangement uses TRBV2 and TRBJ1-1; D gene uncertain. V shed 6 bases and J shed 10 bases, with 6 bases lying between them. The CDR3 is 9 amino acids. Germline CDR1 is SNHLY and CDR2 is FYNNEI. The CDR3 DNA follows: TGTGCCAGCAGCCTCCCAGCTTTCTTT. Its protein is CASSLPAFF.

The chain combines TRBV7-9 with TRBJ1-2, with TRBD1 as a possible D gene (6 bases). Germline values: CDR1 SEHNR, CDR2 FQNEAQ (reference sequence). The CDR3 totals 15 residues. V lost 5 bases to trimming and J lost 8 bases, with 21 bases between them. The CDR3 region is CASSPRAGASGGYTF. As DNA, the CDR3 is TGTGCCAGCAGCCCGAGGGCAGGGGCTTCAGGAGGCTACACCTTC.

The chain joins TRBV6-5 to TRBJ2-7; the match to TRBD2 covers 10 bases. J gave up 10 bases and V 2 bases, and 5 bases lay outside the gene matches. Germline V gene lookup returns CDR1 MNHEY and CDR2 SVGAGI. The CDR3 totals 13 residues. In nucleotides, the CDR3 is TGTGCCAGCAGTTACCCCGGGACTAGCGTCCAGTACTTC. It translates to CASSYPGTSVQYF.

V usage is TRBV29-1 and J usage is TRBJ2-1, with no clear D. V was trimmed by 4 bases and J by 5 bases, leaving 15 bases between them. This CDR3 region has 14 residues. The germline CDR1 and CDR2 sequences are SQVTM and ANQGSEA. The CDR3 DNA is TGCAGCGTTGGACCACCCTCTGGGCACAATGAGCAGTTCTTC. Its translation: CSVGPPSGHNEQFF.